This T cell receptor (beta chain) was sequenced during a study of metastatic and nonmetastatic thyroid tumors. Trimming removed 5 bases from V and 3 bases from J; junction bases left unmatched: 4. CDR3 length equals 14 residues. Germline V gene lookup returns CDR1 MDHEN and CDR2 SYDVKM. Each patient went into thyroid surgery without having received any treatment. With MiXCR, TCRdb reprocessed the PCR reads. The profile shows approximately 30,000 clones, about 32% of them singletons. Input material: blood. This receptor was obtained from a female donor with papillary thyroid cancer or a benign thyroid nodule (not recorded which). Some clones in this sample may be carry-over from other donors' samples. This chain uses TRBV28 with TRBJ2-1; 7 nucleotides agree with TRBD2. CDR3 residues: CASSGSGIYNEQFF. CDR3 in DNA: TGTGCCAGCAGTGGAAGCGGGATCTACAATGAGCAGTTCTTC. Together with reference TRBV28 and TRBJ2-1, the CDR3 gives the full variable domain: DVKVTQSSRYLVKRTGEKVFLECVQDMDHENMFWYRQDPGLGLRLIYFSYDVKMKEKGDIPEGYSVSREKKERFSLILESASTNQTSMYLCASSGSGIYNEQFFGPGTRLTVL.